A selection of T cell receptor beta chains follows, all from one sample in a study of blood T cell repertoires in COVID-19. Data came from immunoSEQ multiplex PCR; TCRdb stores just in-frame clones and leaves some out. The sample shows some 170,000 clones, roughly 73% of them seen only once. Sequenced input: peripheral blood. These receptors came from a man in his sixties or seventies with acute or convalescent COVID-19. CDR3s include the opening cysteine and the closing phenylalanine or tryptophan. A D gene is named only where the DNA matches it firmly. Clone size is not always given. Where it is, it says once, few, many or a class for expanded clones.

V: TRBV11-1; size: .; D: .; J: TRBJ2-7; CDR3: CASSLSGNEQYF; DNA: TGTGCCAGCAGCTTATCAGGGAACGAGCAGTACTTC
V: TRBV2; size: .; D: .; J: TRBJ1-4; CDR3: CASSELSGDEKLFF; DNA: TGTGCCAGCAGTGAACTATCGGGTGATGAAAAACTGTTTTTT
V: TRBV11-2; size: .; D: TRBD2; J: TRBJ2-2; CDR3: CASSPRLSGSPTGELFF; DNA: TGTGCCAGCAGCCCTAGACTTAGCGGGAGCCCCACCGGGGAGCTGTTTTTT
V: TRBV7-2; size: .; D: .; J: TRBJ1-6; CDR3: CASSLLGQTINSPLHF; DNA: TGTGCCAGCAGCTTATTGGGACAAACTATAAATTCACCCCTCCACTTT
V: TRBV12-3/TRBV12-4; size: .; D: .; J: TRBJ2-2; CDR3: CASSLRLTGELFF; DNA: TGTGCCAGCAGTTTACGACTGACCGGGGAGCTGTTTTTT
V: TRBV7-2; size: .; D: .; J: TRBJ1-1; CDR3: CASNLPQGYTEAFF; DNA: TGTGCCAGCAACCTACCCCAGGGATACACTGAAGCTTTCTTT
V: TRBV4-1; size: .; D: TRBD1; J: TRBJ1-1; CDR3: CASSLGTGRNTEAFF; DNA: TGCGCCAGCAGCCTCGGGACAGGGCGGAACACTGAAGCTTTCTTT
V: TRBV30; size: .; D: .; J: TRBJ2-1; CDR3: CAWSVVRQRQYNEQFF; DNA: TGTGCCTGGAGTGTAGTTCGACAGAGGCAATACAATGAGCAGTTCTTC
V: TRBV12-3/TRBV12-4; size: .; D: .; J: TRBJ1-4; CDR3: CASSFSEKLFF; DNA: TGTGCCAGCAGTTTTAGTGAAAAACTGTTTTTT
V: TRBV10-3; size: .; D: TRBD1; J: TRBJ1-1; CDR3: CATQEGQDFTEAFF; DNA: TGTGCCACCCAAGAGGGACAGGATTTCACTGAAGCTTTCTTT
V: TRBV6-5; size: .; D: .; J: TRBJ1-2; CDR3: CASSYSPNRQYGYTF; DNA: TGTGCCAGCAGTTACTCGCCGAACAGACAATATGGCTACACCTTC
V: TRBV7-9; size: few; D: .; J: TRBJ2-7; CDR3: CASSLNRVPYEQYF; DNA: TGTGCCAGCAGCTTAAACCGGGTCCCCTACGAGCAGTACTTC
V: TRBV19; size: .; D: .; J: TRBJ2-5; CDR3: CASSIWGPETQYF; DNA: TGTGCCAGTAGTATATGGGGGCCGGAGACCCAGTACTTC
V: TRBV9; size: .; D: TRBD1; J: TRBJ1-2; CDR3: CASSPGGRLGYTF; DNA: TGTGCCAGCAGCCCAGGGGGCAGGCTTGGCTACACCTTC
V: TRBV5-4; size: .; D: TRBD2; J: TRBJ2-7; CDR3: CASSLGSGTLSYEQYF; DNA: TGTGCCAGCAGCTTGGGCAGCGGGACCCTCTCCTACGAGCAGTACTTC
V: TRBV11-2; size: .; D: .; J: TRBJ2-1; CDR3: CASSNGFYEQFF; DNA: TGTGCCAGCAGCAACGGTTTCTATGAGCAGTTCTTC
V: TRBV5-1; size: once; D: .; J: TRBJ1-5; CDR3: CASSFGGLFQPQHF; DNA: TGCGCCAGCAGCTTTGGCGGGCTCTTTCAGCCCCAGCATTTT
V: TRBV27; size: once; D: TRBD2; J: TRBJ2-3; CDR3: CASSKTSGSADTQYF; DNA: TGTGCCAGCAGTAAGACTAGCGGGAGTGCAGATACGCAGTATTTT
V: TRBV6-5; size: .; D: .; J: TRBJ1-1; CDR3: CASSSGDSMNTEAFF; DNA: TGTGCCAGCAGTTCCGGAGACAGTATGAACACTGAAGCTTTCTTT
V: TRBV27; size: .; D: .; J: TRBJ1-4; CDR3: CATKSGLMTNEKLFF; DNA: TGTGCCACAAAATCGGGGTTAATGACTAATGAAAAACTGTTTTTT
V: TRBV6-1; size: .; D: .; J: TRBJ2-4; CDR3: CASSEQQGNIQYF; DNA: TGTGCCAGCAGTGAACAACAGGGAAACATTCAGTACTTC
V: TRBV6-4; size: .; D: TRBD1; J: TRBJ1-5; CDR3: CASSDFLGTGSSEPQHF; DNA: TGTGCCAGCAGTGACTTTCTGGGGACAGGTAGCTCGGAGCCCCAGCATTTT
V: TRBV6-2/TRBV6-3; size: .; D: TRBD2; J: TRBJ2-1; CDR3: CASTPGGTSGYNEQFF; DNA: TGTGCCAGCACCCCCGGAGGGACTAGCGGCTACAATGAGCAGTTCTTC
V: TRBV18; size: few; D: .; J: TRBJ1-2; CDR3: CASSITGYSIQNGYTF; DNA: TGTGCCAGCTCAATAACAGGGTACTCTATACAAAATGGCTACACCTTC
V: TRBV19; size: .; D: .; J: TRBJ1-5; CDR3: CASRGLDSVYQPQHF; DNA: TGTGCCAGTAGGGGCCTAGACAGCGTCTATCAGCCCCAGCATTTT
V: TRBV5-4; size: .; D: TRBD1; J: TRBJ2-1; CDR3: CASSTRQGAYNEQFF; DNA: TGTGCCAGCAGTACGCGACAGGGAGCCTACAATGAGCAGTTCTTC
V: TRBV10-1; size: .; D: .; J: TRBJ1-5; CDR3: CASSCSRDSNQPQHF; DNA: TGCGCCAGCAGTTGTTCCAGGGATAGCAATCAGCCCCAGCATTTT
V: TRBV11-3; size: .; D: .; J: TRBJ2-1; CDR3: CASSLVLGAGTQHNEQFF; DNA: TGTGCCAGCAGCTTAGTGTTGGGAGCGGGCACCCAACACAATGAGCAGTTCTTC
V: TRBV20-1; size: .; D: TRBD1; J: TRBJ2-1; CDR3: CSARTGYEQFF; DNA: TGCAGTGCCCGGACAGGGTATGAGCAGTTCTTC
V: TRBV24-1; size: few; D: .; J: TRBJ2-2; CDR3: CATSDHSDSPNTGELFF; DNA: TGTGCCACCAGTGACCATTCGGACAGCCCGAACACCGGGGAGCTGTTTTTT
V: TRBV19; size: .; D: TRBD1; J: TRBJ1-2; CDR3: CASRTGSGYTF; DNA: TGTGCCAGCCGGACAGGGTCTGGCTACACCTTC
V: TRBV7-9; size: .; D: .; J: TRBJ2-1; CDR3: CASRGEGSYNEQFF; DNA: TGTGCCAGCAGAGGAGAAGGGAGTTACAATGAGCAGTTCTTC
V: TRBV25-1; size: .; D: .; J: TRBJ2-5; CDR3: CASSESSDLKETQYF; DNA: TGTGCCAGCAGTGAATCCTCTGACTTAAAAGAGACCCAGTACTTC
V: TRBV6-5; size: .; D: TRBD2; J: TRBJ2-5; CDR3: CASSSWTSGETQYF; DNA: TGTGCCAGCAGTTCCTGGACTAGCGGAGAGACCCAGTACTTC
V: TRBV7-8; size: .; D: .; J: TRBJ1-1; CDR3: CASSPGGPVRNTEAFF; DNA: TGTGCCAGCAGCCCGGGGGGTCCAGTCCGGAACACTGAAGCTTTCTTT